The clone carrying this T cell receptor beta chain has just one count. Its target is unknown. TCRdb's table, derived via immunoSEQ multiplex PCR, lists solely in-frame clones and lacks some. The repertoire holds roughly 72,000 clones, around nine tenths seen once, with roughly 0.5% in the top ten. Regarding time point: week 5, during vaccination. Vaccine doses each comprised 300 ug of mutant IDH1 20-mer peptide, with topical imiquimod. The data were obtained in a study of a mutant IDH1 vaccine in newly diagnosed glioma. Overall study: Eight vaccinations reached patients in weeks 1, 3, 5, 7, 11, 15, 19 and 23. Study-level points and caveats: Vaccine-induced responses were seen in about 93% of patients, spanning several MHC alleles. Variations in leading peripheral T cell clonotypes appeared to have no connection with pseudoprogression.

From germline, CDR1 is MDHEN and CDR2 SYDVKM. V was clipped by 10 bases and J by 2 bases; unmatched bases: 7. The length of the CDR3 is 13 residues. Sequencing was performed on PBMCs, taken from a glioma patient whose treatment included an IDH1 peptide vaccine. The sequence came from a woman between 45 and 65 years old with glioma. This chain connects TRBV28 to TRBJ2-7; TRBD1 matches at 8 bases. The DNA for the CDR3 is TGTGCCACCGCACAGGGGGTCCCCTACGAGCAGTACTTC. Its translation is CATAQGVPYEQYF.